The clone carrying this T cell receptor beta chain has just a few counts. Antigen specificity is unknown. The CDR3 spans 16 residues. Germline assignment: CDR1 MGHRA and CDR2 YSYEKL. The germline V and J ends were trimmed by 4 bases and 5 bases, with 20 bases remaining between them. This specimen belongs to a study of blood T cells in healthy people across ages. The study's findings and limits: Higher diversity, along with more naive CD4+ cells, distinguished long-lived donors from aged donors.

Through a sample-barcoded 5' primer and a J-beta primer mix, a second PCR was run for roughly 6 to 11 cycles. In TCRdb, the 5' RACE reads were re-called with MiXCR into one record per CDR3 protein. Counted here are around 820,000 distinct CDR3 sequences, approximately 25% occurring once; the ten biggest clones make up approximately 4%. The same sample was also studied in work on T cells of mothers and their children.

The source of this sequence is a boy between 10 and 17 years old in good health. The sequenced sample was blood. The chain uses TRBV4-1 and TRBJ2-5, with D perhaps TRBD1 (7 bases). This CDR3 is CASSPTANRGGETQYF. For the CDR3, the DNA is TGCGCCAGCAGCCCAACGGCGAACAGGGGAGGCGAGACCCAGTACTTC.